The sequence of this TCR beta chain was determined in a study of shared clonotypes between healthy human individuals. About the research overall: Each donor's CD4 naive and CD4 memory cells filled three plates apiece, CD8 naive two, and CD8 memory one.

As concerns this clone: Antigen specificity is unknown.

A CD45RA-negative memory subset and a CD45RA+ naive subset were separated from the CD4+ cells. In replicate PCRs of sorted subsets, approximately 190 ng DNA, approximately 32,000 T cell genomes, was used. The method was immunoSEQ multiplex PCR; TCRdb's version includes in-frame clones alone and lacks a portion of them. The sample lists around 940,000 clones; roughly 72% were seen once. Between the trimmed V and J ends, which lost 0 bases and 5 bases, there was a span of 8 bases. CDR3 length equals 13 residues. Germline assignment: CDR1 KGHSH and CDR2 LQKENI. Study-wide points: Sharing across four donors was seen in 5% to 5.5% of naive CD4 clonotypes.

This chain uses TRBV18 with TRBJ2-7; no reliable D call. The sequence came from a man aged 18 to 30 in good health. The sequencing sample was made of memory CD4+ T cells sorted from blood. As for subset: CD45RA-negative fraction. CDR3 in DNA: TGTGCCAGCTCACCACCCTCGGTGGACGAGCAGTACTTC. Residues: CASSPPSVDEQYF.